These T cell receptor beta chains were read from a single sample in a study of shared clonotypes between healthy human individuals. Profiled with immunoSEQ multiplex PCR; TCRdb holds only in-frame clones, not every one. This sample has about 2.4 million clones, with roughly 93% found just once. What was sequenced was naive CD4+ T cells from PBMCs. These receptor sequences come from a man between 18 and 29 years old in good health. Some clones in this sample may be carry-over from other donors' samples. Each CDR3 is given with its conserved first and last residue. Each record gives: CDR3 protein, CDR3 DNA, clone size, D gene, V gene, J gene. A D gene is named only where the DNA matches it firmly. Expanded clones get a size class; other rows say once, few or many, or leave the size out.

CASHLVGTGFTGELFF	TGCGCCAGCCATTTGGTCGGGACAGGGTTTACCGGGGAGCTGTTTTTT	once	TRBD1	TRBV5-1	TRBJ2-2
CASRGDRGVLYQETQYF	TGTGCCAGCAGGGGGGACAGGGGGGTTTTGTACCAAGAGACCCAGTACTTC	.	TRBD1	TRBV5-8	TRBJ2-5
CASSQGGVGAGNEKLFF	TGCGCCAGCAGCCAAGGGGGGGTCGGGGCTGGGAATGAAAAACTGTTTTTT	few	.	TRBV4-3	TRBJ1-4
CASSFVGGTDTQYF	TGTGCCAGCAGCTTCGTGGGAGGGACAGATACGCAGTATTTT	.	TRBD2	TRBV5-6	TRBJ2-3
CASSLTSGRAVQYF	TGTGCCAGCAGCCTGACTAGCGGGAGGGCGGTGCAGTACTTC	.	TRBD2	TRBV6-4	TRBJ2-7
CASSLVRDRAGSFYEQYF	TGTGCCAGCAGCTTAGTTCGAGATAGGGCAGGGTCGTTTTACGAGCAGTACTTC	.	.	TRBV7-9	TRBJ2-7
CASSTRTGEQYF	TGTGCCAGCAGCACGCGGACTGGGGAGCAGTACTTC	once	.	TRBV6-6	TRBJ2-7
CASSPSTGGQPQHF	TGTGCCAGCAGCCCCTCGACAGGGGGACAGCCCCAGCATTTT	few	TRBD1	TRBV7-9	TRBJ1-5
CASSDYPGYNSPLHF	TGTGCCAGCAGCGACTACCCGGGCTATAATTCACCCCTCCACTTT	.	.	TRBV5-6	TRBJ1-6
CASSVGGGTSGRLTDTQYF	TGTGCCAGCAGCGTAGGGGGCGGGACTAGCGGGAGGCTCACAGATACGCAGTATTTT	.	TRBD2	TRBV9	TRBJ2-3
CASRGTGNPNEKLFF	TGTGCCAGCAGGGGCACAGGGAACCCGAATGAAAAACTGTTTTTT	.	.	TRBV6-5	TRBJ1-4
CASSYDRKTYEQYF	TGTGCCAGCAGTTACGACCGCAAGACCTACGAGCAGTACTTC	.	.	TRBV6-6	TRBJ2-7
CASSQEISRNYEQYF	TGTGCCAGCAGCCAAGAGATATCACGGAACTACGAGCAGTACTTC	.	.	TRBV14	TRBJ2-7
CASSYTPRGRNTEAFF	TGTGCCAGCAGTTACACACCCAGGGGCCGGAACACTGAAGCTTTCTTT	.	.	TRBV6-5	TRBJ1-1
CASSSWTGPNSPLHF	TGTGCCAGCAGCTCCTGGACAGGACCCAATTCACCCCTCCACTTT	.	TRBD1	TRBV7-9	TRBJ1-6
CASSSTGADYGYTF	TGCGCCAGCTCCTCGACAGGAGCCGATTATGGCTACACCTTC	.	.	TRBV5-1	TRBJ1-2
CASSDGTVSNQPQHF	TGTGCCAGTAGTGACGGGACAGTTAGCAATCAGCCCCAGCATTTT	.	TRBD1	TRBV19	TRBJ1-5
CASSLHRGETEAFF	TGTGCCAGCAGCTTGCACAGGGGAGAAACTGAAGCTTTCTTT	.	TRBD1	TRBV5-1	TRBJ1-1
CASSVGTVVDQTQYF	TGTGCCAGCAGCGTAGGGACAGTTGTGGACCAGACCCAGTACTTC	.	.	TRBV9	TRBJ2-5
CASSARGQLFF	TGCGCCAGCAGCGCAAGGGGGCAGCTGTTTTTT	few	TRBD1	TRBV10-1	TRBJ2-2
CAWSRGAGSTDTQYF	TGTGCCTGGAGTCGGGGAGCGGGGTCCACAGATACGCAGTATTTT	.	TRBD2	TRBV30	TRBJ2-3
CASSRAGPLLF	TGTGCCAGCAGCCGTGCGGGACCCCTACTTTTT	.	.	TRBV7-2	TRBJ2-3
CASSVGPGYGYTF	TGTGCCAGCAGTGTAGGGCCCGGCTATGGCTACACCTTC	.	.	TRBV2	TRBJ1-2
CASSSQPPMANEKLFF	TGTGCCAGCAGCTCCCAACCACCCATGGCTAATGAAAAACTGTTTTTT	.	.	TRBV7-2	TRBJ1-4
CASSPRLAGTDTQYF	TGTGCCAGCTCACCTCGACTAGCGGGCACAGATACGCAGTATTTT	.	TRBD2	TRBV18	TRBJ2-3
CARSEPGWNTEAFF	TGTGCCAGATCCGAACCCGGGTGGAACACTGAAGCTTTCTTT	.	.	TRBV28	TRBJ1-1
CASSLAGGNSYEQYF	TGTGCCAGCAGTTTAGCGGGAGGGAACTCCTACGAGCAGTACTTC	.	TRBD2	TRBV28	TRBJ2-7
CARSSDYNEQFF	TGTGCCAGAAGCTCCGACTACAATGAGCAGTTCTTC	.	.	TRBV5-3	TRBJ2-1
CASSLGDGRNQPQHF	TGTGCCAGCAGCTTGGGAGACGGACGCAATCAGCCCCAGCATTTT	.	.	TRBV5-5	TRBJ1-5
CASSLYQNTGELFF	TGTGCCAGCAGCTTATACCAGAACACCGGGGAGCTGTTTTTT	.	.	TRBV11-2	TRBJ2-2
CASSLSSSTDTQYF	TGTGCCAGCAGTTTAAGCAGCAGCACAGATACGCAGTATTTT	.	.	TRBV27	TRBJ2-3
CASSVTGLTRELFF	TGTGCCAGCAGCGTAACCGGCCTTACCCGGGAGCTGTTTTTT	.	.	TRBV9	TRBJ2-2
CASGLINPEQGYEQFF	TGTGCTAGTGGTTTGATAAACCCTGAACAGGGTTATGAGCAGTTCTTC	.	.	TRBV12-5	TRBJ2-1
CASSLIGGNLDTQYF	TGTGCCAGCAGCTTAATCGGCGGGAACTTGGATACGCAGTATTTT	.	.	TRBV7-3	TRBJ2-3
CASSSGLATYNEQFF	TGCGCCAGCAGCTCTGGACTAGCGACCTACAATGAGCAGTTCTTC	.	TRBD2	TRBV5-1	TRBJ2-1
CASSLGSAETQYF	TGTGCCAGCAGTTTGGGCAGCGCCGAGACCCAGTACTTC	.	.	TRBV28	TRBJ2-5
CAWSGSEQFF	TGTGCCTGGTCTGGGAGTGAGCAGTTCTTC	.	.	TRBV30	TRBJ2-1
CASSQELAGGPSHNEQFF	TGTGCCAGCAGCCAAGAACTAGCGGGAGGGCCTAGCCACAATGAGCAGTTCTTC	.	TRBD2	TRBV4-2	TRBJ2-1
CASSSTAPGANVLTF	TGTGCCAGCAGCTCGACAGCTCCTGGGGCCAACGTCCTGACTTTC	.	.	TRBV7-9	TRBJ2-6
CAIAGPSSGRAQTYEQYF	TGTGCCATCGCTGGGCCTTCTAGCGGGAGGGCCCAGACCTACGAGCAGTACTTC	.	TRBD2	TRBV10-3	TRBJ2-7
CASSTRGGLYEQYF	TGTGCCAGCAGTACAAGGGGGGGGCTCTACGAGCAGTACTTC	.	.	TRBV5-4	TRBJ2-7
CASSVGITGLSTDTQYF	TGTGCCAGCAGCGTAGGGATAACAGGGCTGAGCACAGATACGCAGTATTTT	once	.	TRBV9	TRBJ2-3
CAIRGQASYNEQFF	TGTGCCATCAGGGGACAGGCGTCCTACAATGAGCAGTTCTTC	.	TRBD1	TRBV10-3	TRBJ2-1
CASSQDLGRGNEKLFF	TGCGCCAGCAGCCAAGATTTAGGGAGGGGGAATGAAAAACTGTTTTTT	.	.	TRBV4-3	TRBJ1-4
CAWGAQGRGYGYTF	TGTGCCTGGGGTGCGCAGGGTCGGGGCTATGGCTACACCTTC	.	.	TRBV30	TRBJ1-2
CASSLDHYTGELFF	TGTGCCAGCAGCTTGGACCACTACACCGGGGAGCTGTTTTTT	.	.	TRBV11-3	TRBJ2-2
CASSFPPAPGSTDTQYF	TGTGCCAGCAGCTTTCCCCCGGCGCCTGGTAGCACAGATACGCAGTATTTT	.	.	TRBV5-4	TRBJ2-3
CASSILIRNYGYTF	TGTGCCAGTAGTATACTGATCCGTAACTATGGCTACACCTTC	.	.	TRBV19	TRBJ1-2
CASGRPGGEQFF	TGTGCCAGCGGGCGTCCCGGTGGAGAGCAGTTCTTC	.	.	TRBV6-4	TRBJ2-1
CASSRGTGDPYEQYF	TGCGCCAGCAGCCGAGGGACAGGGGACCCCTACGAGCAGTACTTC	.	TRBD1	TRBV5-1	TRBJ2-7
CASSSGQSSYEQYF	TGTGCCAGCAGTTCCGGACAGTCATCCTACGAGCAGTACTTC	.	.	TRBV28	TRBJ2-7
CASSFPQSTEAFF	TGTGCCAGCAGTTTTCCCCAGAGCACTGAAGCTTTCTTT	once	.	TRBV28	TRBJ1-1
CASSLPYQTSGRREQYF	TGCGCCAGCAGCTTGCCCTATCAGACTAGCGGGAGACGTGAGCAGTACTTC	.	TRBD2	TRBV5-1	TRBJ2-7